The entry below describes one TCR beta chain. What it binds is not known. After removal of 5 bases from V and 8 bases from J, the junction contained 7 bases not matched to a gene. This CDR3 is 15 amino acids long. Germline V gene sequence: CDR1 SGHTA, CDR2 FQGNSA. Sequencing was performed with immunoSEQ multiplex PCR; in TCRdb, only in-frame clones are kept and a portion is missing. The repertoire holds a few million clones, with over 85% as singletons. The record originates from a study of shared clonotypes between healthy human individuals. Study-wide points: Generation of non-shared clonotypes was less probable than generation of clonotypes shared by all four donors. An anticipated effect of sequencing depth on clonotype sharing among donors was recognized.

The J gene is TRBJ2-1, the V gene TRBV7-2; 12 nucleotides match TRBD2. Sequenced material: naive CD4+ T cells from PBMCs. Subset meaning: CD45RA+ positively selected. The TCR sequence derives from a young man in good health. Some clones in this sample may be carry-over from other donors' samples. CDR3 bases: TGTGCCAGCAGCCATCGACTAGCGGGAGACCATGAGCAGTTCTTC. It translates to CASSHRLAGDHEQFF.